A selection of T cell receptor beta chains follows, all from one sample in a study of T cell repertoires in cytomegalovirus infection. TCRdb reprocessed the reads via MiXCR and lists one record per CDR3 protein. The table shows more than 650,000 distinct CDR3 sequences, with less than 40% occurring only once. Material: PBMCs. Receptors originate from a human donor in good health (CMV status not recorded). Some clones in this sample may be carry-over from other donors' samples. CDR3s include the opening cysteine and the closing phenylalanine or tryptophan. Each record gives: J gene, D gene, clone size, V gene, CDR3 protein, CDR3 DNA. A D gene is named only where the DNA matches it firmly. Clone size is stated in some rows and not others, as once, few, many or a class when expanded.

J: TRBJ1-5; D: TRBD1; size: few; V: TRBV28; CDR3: CASRSTGVGYQPQHF; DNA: TGTGCCAGCAGGTCGACAGGGGTTGGGTATCAGCCCCAGCATTTT
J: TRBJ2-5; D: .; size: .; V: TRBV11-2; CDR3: CASSSLWGETQYF; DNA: TGTGCCAGCAGCTCCCTATGGGGAGAGACCCAGTACTTC
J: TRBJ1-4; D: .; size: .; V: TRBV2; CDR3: CASSTAPDEKLFF; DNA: TGTGCCAGCAGTACAGCTCCGGATGAAAAACTGTTTTTT
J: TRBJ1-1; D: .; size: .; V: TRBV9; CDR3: CASSVGQNPEAFF; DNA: TGTGCCAGCAGCGTAGGACAGAACCCCGAAGCTTTCTTT
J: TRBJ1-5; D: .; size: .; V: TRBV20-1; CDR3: CSARAWIPGGSLSPQHF; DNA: TGCAGTGCTAGAGCTTGGATCCCGGGCGGTAGTTTGTCGCCCCAGCATTTT
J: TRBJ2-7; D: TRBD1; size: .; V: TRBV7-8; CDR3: CASNWDRGYEQYF; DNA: TGTGCCAGCAACTGGGACAGGGGCTACGAGCAGTACTTC
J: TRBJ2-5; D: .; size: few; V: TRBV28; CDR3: CASSLRGPSVRAQYF; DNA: TGTGCCAGCAGTTTAAGGGGACCATCTGTTAGGGCCCAGTACTTC
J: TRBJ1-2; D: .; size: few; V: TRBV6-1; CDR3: CASSERGRGNYGYTF; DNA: TGTGCCAGCAGTGAAAGGGGTAGGGGGAACTATGGCTACACCTTC
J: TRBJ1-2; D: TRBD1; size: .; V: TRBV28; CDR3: CASSPYDREAYGYTF; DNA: TGTGCCAGCAGTCCGTATGACAGGGAGGCTTACGGCTACACCTTC
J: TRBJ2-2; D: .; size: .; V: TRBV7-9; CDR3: CASSPPGVGGTGELFF; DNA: TGTGCCAGCAGCCCCCCCGGAGTGGGGGGCACCGGGGAGCTGTTTTTT
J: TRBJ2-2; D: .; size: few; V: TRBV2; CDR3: CASRLGTPNTGELFF; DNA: TGTGCCAGCAGGCTCGGGACACCCAACACCGGGGAGCTGTTTTTT
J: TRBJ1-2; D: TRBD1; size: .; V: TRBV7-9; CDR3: CASSSNSGTGDGYTF; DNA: TGTGCCAGCAGCTCGAACTCCGGGACAGGTGATGGCTACACCTTC
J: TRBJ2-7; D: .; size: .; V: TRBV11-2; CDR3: CASSPTTVVYEQYF; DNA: TGTGCCAGCAGCCCTACGACAGTGGTCTACGAGCAGTACTTC
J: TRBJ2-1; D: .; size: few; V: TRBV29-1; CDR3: CSVEEDEQFF; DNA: TGCAGCGTGGAAGAAGATGAGCAGTTCTTC
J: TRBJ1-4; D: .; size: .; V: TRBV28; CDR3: CASSLSAPGDEKLFF; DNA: TGTGCCAGCAGTTTATCGGCTCCCGGGGATGAAAAACTGTTTTTT
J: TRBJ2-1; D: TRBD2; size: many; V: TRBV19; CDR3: CASSILLAGGDEQFF; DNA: TGTGCCAGTAGTATCCTACTAGCGGGAGGGGATGAGCAGTTCTTC
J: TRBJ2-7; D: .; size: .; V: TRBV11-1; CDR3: CASSTPYGTLDSLPEQYF; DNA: TGTGCCAGCAGCACTCCGTACGGGACCCTTGACAGTTTACCCGAGCAGTACTTC
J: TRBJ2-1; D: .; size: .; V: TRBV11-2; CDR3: CASSYDLSGAYNEQFF; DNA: TGTGCCAGCAGCTACGACCTTAGCGGAGCGTACAATGAGCAGTTCTTC
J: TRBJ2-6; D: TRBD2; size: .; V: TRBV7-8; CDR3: CASSSFGRGISGANVLTF; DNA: TGTGCCAGCAGCTCCTTTGGGAGGGGAATATCTGGGGCCAACGTCCTGACTTTC
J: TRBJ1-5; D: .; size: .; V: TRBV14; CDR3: CAILGDSNQPQHF; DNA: TGTGCCATCCTGGGGGATAGCAATCAGCCCCAGCATTTT
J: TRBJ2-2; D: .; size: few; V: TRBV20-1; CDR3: CSAFWGVGNGELFF; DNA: TGCAGTGCATTTTGGGGAGTGGGGAACGGGGAGCTGTTTTTT
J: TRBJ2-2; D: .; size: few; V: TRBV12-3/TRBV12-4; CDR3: CASTRATPGELFF; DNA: TGTGCCAGCACTCGAGCAACCCCCGGGGAGCTGTTTTTT
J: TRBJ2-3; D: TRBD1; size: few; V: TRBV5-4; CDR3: CASSFGQEDTQYF; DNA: TGTGCCAGCAGCTTCGGACAGGAGGATACGCAGTATTTT
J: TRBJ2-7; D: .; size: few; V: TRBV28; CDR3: CASISDTLGTYEQYF; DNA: TGTGCCAGCATTAGCGACACCCTGGGCACCTACGAGCAGTACTTC
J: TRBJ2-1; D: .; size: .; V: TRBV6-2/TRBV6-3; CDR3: CASSYSSHEQFF; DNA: TGTGCCAGCAGTTACTCGTCGCATGAGCAGTTCTTC
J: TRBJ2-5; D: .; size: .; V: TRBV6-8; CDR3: CASSYSSQQETQYF; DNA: TGTGCCAGCAGTTACTCTTCCCAGCAAGAGACCCAGTACTTC
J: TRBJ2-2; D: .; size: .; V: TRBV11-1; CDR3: CASRVTGWSGELFF; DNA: TGTGCCAGCAGAGTTACAGGGTGGTCCGGGGAGCTGTTTTTT
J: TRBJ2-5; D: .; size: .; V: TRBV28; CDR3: CASRPAWQQETQYF; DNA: TGTGCCAGCAGACCGGCCTGGCAGCAAGAGACCCAGTACTTC
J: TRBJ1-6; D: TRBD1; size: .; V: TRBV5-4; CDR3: CASSSDRTNSPLHF; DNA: TGTGCCAGCAGCTCGGACAGGACTAATTCACCCCTCCACTTT
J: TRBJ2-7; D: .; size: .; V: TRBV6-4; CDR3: CASSDGRPQFRYEQYF; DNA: TGTGCCAGCAGTGACGGTCGACCCCAATTCCGCTACGAGCAGTACTTC
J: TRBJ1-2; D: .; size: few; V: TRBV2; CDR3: CASSQKRRGGDGYTF; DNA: TGTGCCAGCAGTCAGAAGCGTCGAGGGGGGGATGGCTACACCTTC
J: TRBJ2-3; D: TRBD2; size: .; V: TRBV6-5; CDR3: CASSYEIAGGPGTQYF; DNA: TGTGCCAGCAGTTACGAGATAGCGGGAGGGCCAGGTACGCAGTATTTT
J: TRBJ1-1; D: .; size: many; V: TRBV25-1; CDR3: CASSDPGTEAFF; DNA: TGTGCCAGCAGTGATCCGGGAACCGAAGCTTTCTTT
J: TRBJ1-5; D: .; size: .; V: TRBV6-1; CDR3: CASTGANNQPQHF; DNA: TGTGCCAGTACCGGGGCCAACAATCAGCCCCAGCATTTT
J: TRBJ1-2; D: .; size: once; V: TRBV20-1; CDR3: CSAKIPGRAGYTF; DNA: TGCAGTGCTAAGATCCCCGGCAGGGCTGGCTACACCTTC
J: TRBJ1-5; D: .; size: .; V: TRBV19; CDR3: CASSVGFNQPQHF; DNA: TGTGCCAGTAGTGTAGGATTCAATCAGCCCCAGCATTTT
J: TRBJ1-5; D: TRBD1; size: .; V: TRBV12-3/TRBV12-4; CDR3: CARSTGGLQPQHF; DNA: TGTGCCAGAAGTACAGGGGGCCTTCAGCCCCAGCATTTT
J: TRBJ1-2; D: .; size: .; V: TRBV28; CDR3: CASMNPVYGYTF; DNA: TGTGCCAGCATGAACCCCGTTTATGGCTACACCTTC
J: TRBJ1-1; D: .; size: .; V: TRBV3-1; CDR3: CASSTVPGSIEAFF; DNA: TGTGCCAGCAGCACCGTCCCGGGGTCGATTGAAGCTTTCTTT
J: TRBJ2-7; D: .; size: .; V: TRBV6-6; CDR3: CASSYRSAEQYF; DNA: TGTGCCAGCAGTTACCGATCAGCCGAGCAGTACTTC
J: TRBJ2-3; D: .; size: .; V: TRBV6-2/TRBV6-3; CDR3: CASRTGLHTDTQYF; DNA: TGTGCCAGCAGAACGGGACTTCACACAGATACGCAGTATTTT
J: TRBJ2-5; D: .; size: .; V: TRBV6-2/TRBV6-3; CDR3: CASTQGETQYF; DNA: TGTGCCAGCACTCAAGGGGAGACCCAGTACTTC
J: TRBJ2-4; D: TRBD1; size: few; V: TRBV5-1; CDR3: CASSADWTGGKNIQYF; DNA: TGCGCCAGCAGCGCTGACTGGACAGGAGGCAAAAACATTCAGTACTTC
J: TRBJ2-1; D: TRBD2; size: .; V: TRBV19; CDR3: CASSLGGYKEQLF; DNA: TGTGCCAGTAGCCTGGGGGGGTACAAGGAGCAGTTATTC
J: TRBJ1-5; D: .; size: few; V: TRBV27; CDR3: CASSTKGFGNQPQHF; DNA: TGTGCCAGCAGTACGAAGGGTTTTGGCAATCAGCCCCAGCATTTT
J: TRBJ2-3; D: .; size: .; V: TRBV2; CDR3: CASSDTGTGGEGDTQYF; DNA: TGTGCCAGCAGTGATACCGGGACAGGAGGGGAGGGAGATACGCAGTATTTT
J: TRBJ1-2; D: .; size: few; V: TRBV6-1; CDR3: CASQQPSSHYGYTF; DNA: TGTGCCAGCCAGCAGCCCAGTTCCCACTATGGCTACACCTTC
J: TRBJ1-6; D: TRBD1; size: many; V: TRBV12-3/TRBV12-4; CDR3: CASRWRQGNNSPLHF; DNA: TGTGCCAGCAGATGGCGACAGGGGAATAATTCACCCCTCCACTTT
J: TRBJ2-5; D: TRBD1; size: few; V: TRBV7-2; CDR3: CASSLQVRTGGETQYF; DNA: TGTGCCAGCAGCTTACAGGTTCGGACAGGGGGCGAGACCCAGTACTTC
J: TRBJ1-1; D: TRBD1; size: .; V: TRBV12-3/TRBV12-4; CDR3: CASRMGQGVTEAFF; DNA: TGTGCCAGCAGAATGGGACAGGGTGTTACTGAAGCTTTCTTT
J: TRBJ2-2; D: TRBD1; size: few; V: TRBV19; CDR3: CASSADRGLSVAGELFF; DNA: TGTGCCAGTAGTGCGGACAGGGGTTTGTCTGTCGCCGGGGAGCTGTTTTTT
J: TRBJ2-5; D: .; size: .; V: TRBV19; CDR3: CASSITEETQYF; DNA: TGTGCCAGTAGTATAACAGAAGAGACCCAGTACTTC
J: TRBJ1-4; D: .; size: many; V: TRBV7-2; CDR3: CASSLGGWANEKLFF; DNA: TGTGCCAGCAGCTTGGGGGGGTGGGCTAATGAAAAACTGTTTTTT
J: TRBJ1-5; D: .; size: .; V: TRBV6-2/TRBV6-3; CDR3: CASSFGAPRQPQHF; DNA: TGTGCCAGCAGTTTCGGGGCGCCCCGCCAGCCCCAGCATTTT
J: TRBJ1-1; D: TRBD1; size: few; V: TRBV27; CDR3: CASRTLTSTGDSLNTEAFF; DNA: TGTGCCAGCAGAACCCTAACATCGACCGGGGACAGCCTGAACACTGAAGCTTTCTTT